This TCR beta chain appears in the sequencing data of a study of CD8 T cells in ankylosing spondylitis. Generation of TCR beta libraries employed quantitative 5'-RACE incorporating molecular barcodes. Each CDR3 protein is one row after TCRdb ran MiXCR on the 5' RACE reads. The table records hundreds of thousands of distinct CDR3 sequences, about 26% of them present only once. In this sample, this clonotype turned up many times. Antigen: not known. The germline gives CDR1 MNHEY, CDR2 SMNVEV (reference sequence). The CDR3 is 14 residues long. Trimming pared 5 bases from V and 6 bases from J, leaving 17 bases between. Study results and limitations: As reported, disease-linked clones showed significant enrichment in matched ankylosing spondylitis synovial fluid.

The sample comprised blood, either unsorted or a sorted T cell fraction (not recorded which). The TCR comes from a male donor with ankylosing spondylitis or in good health (not recorded which). The chain recombines TRBV27 with TRBJ2-7, with D maybe TRBD2 (6 bases). The CDR3 here is CASSRTEGRLEQYF. The CDR3 region has the DNA TGTGCCAGCAGTCGCACGGAGGGCCGGCTCGAGCAGTACTTC.